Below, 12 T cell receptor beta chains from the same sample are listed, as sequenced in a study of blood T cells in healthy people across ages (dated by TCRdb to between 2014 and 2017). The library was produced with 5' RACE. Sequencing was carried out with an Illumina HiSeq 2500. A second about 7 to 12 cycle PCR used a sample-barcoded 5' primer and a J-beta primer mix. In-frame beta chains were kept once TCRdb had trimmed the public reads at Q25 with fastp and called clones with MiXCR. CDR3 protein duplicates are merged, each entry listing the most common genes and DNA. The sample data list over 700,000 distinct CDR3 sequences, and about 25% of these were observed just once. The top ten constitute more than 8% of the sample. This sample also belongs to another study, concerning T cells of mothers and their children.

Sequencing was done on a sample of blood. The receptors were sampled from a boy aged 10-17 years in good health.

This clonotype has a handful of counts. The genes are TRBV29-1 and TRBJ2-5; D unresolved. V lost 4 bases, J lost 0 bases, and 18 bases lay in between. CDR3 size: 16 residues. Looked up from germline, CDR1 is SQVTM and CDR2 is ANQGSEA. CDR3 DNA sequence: TGCAGCGTTGTCCTTGTCACAGATCTGTACCAAGAGACCCAGTACTTC. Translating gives CSVVLVTDLYQETQYF.

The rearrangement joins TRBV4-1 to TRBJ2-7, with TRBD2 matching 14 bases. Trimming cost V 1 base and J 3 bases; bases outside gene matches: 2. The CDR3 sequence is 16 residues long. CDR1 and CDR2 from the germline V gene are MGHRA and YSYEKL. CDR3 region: CASSQGTSGRIYEQYF. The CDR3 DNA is TGCGCCAGCAGCCAAGGGACTAGCGGGAGGATCTACGAGCAGTACTTC.

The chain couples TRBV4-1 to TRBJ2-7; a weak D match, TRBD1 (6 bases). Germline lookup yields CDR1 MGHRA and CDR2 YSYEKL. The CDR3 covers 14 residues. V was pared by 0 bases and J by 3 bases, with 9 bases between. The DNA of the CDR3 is TGCGCCAGCAGCCAAGATCAGGGGAGCTACGAGCAGTACTTC. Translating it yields CASSQDQGSYEQYF.

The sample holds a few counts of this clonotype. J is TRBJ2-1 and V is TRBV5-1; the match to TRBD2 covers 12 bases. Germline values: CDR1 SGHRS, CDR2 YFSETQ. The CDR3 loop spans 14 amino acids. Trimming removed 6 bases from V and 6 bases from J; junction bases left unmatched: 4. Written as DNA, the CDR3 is TGCGCCAGCATTTCGACTAGCGGGAGCAATGAGCAGTTCTTC. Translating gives CASISTSGSNEQFF.

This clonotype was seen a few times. The CDR3 loop reads CASRPATKETQYF. Written as DNA, the CDR3 is TGTGCCAGCAGACCCGCGACGAAGGAGACCCAGTACTTC. This rearrangement joins TRBV12-3 or TRBV12-4 to TRBJ2-5; no definite D call. Trimming stripped 6 bases from V and 5 bases from J, with 13 bases between. This CDR3 spans 13 amino acids.

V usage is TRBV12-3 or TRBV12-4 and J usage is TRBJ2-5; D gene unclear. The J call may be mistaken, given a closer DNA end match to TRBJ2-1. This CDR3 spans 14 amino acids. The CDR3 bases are TGTGCCAGCAGTTTATTTGTGGAGAACAATGAGCAGTTCTTC. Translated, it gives CASSLFVENNEQFF.

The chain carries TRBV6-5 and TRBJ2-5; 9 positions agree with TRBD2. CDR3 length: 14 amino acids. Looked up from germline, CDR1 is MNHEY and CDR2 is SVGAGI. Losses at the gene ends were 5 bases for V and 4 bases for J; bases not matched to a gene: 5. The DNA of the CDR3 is TGTGCCAGCAGTCCCTCAGCGGGAGGAGAGACCCAGTACTTC. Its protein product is CASSPSAGGETQYF.

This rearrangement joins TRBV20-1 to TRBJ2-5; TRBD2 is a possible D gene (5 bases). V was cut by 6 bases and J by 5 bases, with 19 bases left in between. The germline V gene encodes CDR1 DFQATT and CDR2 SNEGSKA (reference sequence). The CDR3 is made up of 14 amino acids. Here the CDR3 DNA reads TGCAGTGCCATCCAGACGGGGTTACAGGAGACCCAGTACTTC. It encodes CSAIQTGLQETQYF.

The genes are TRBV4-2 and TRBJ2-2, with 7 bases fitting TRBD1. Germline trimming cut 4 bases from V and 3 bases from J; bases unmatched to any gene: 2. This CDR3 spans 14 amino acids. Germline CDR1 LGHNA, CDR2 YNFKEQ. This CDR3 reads CASSRDSHTGELFF. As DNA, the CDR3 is TGTGCCAGCAGCCGGGACAGCCACACCGGGGAGCTGTTTTTT.

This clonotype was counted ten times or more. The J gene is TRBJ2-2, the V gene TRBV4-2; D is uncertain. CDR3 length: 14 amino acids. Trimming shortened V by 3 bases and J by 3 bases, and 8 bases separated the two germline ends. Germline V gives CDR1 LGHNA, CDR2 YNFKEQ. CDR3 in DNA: TGTGCCAGCAGCCAGGCGGTGGACACCGGGGAGCTGTTTTTT. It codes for CASSQAVDTGELFF.

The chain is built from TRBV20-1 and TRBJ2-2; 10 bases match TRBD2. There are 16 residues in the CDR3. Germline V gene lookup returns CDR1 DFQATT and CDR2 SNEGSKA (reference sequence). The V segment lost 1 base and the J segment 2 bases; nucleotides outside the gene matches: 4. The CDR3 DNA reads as TGCAGTGCTAGAGGGCTAGCGGGGGCCAACACCGGGGAGCTGTTTTTT. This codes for CSARGLAGANTGELFF.

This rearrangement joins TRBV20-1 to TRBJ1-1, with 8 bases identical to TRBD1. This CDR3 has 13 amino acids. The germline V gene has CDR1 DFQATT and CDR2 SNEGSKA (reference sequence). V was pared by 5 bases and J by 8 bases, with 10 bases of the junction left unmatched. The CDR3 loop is CSAETGVKVEAFF. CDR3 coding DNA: TGCAGTGCTGAGACAGGGGTAAAAGTCGAAGCTTTCTTT.